This TCR beta chain was identified in a study of T cells in Graves' hyperthyroidism and ophthalmopathy. Amplification of TCR beta CDR3 regions was performed using RNA transcripts as template. HTBI primers were used for first-round RT-PCR of the TCR CDR3. TCRdb re-analysed the multiplex PCR reads in MiXCR, keeping a single row per CDR3 protein. Among approximately 620,000 distinct CDR3 sequences listed, around 15% were seen once. This clonotype has ten or more counts. What it recognizes is unknown. This CDR3 is built from 13 residues. The germline CDR1 and CDR2 sequences are SNHLY and FYNNEI. Trimming took 7 bases from V and 4 from J, leaving 10 bases between them. Ophthalmopathy patients showed a Clinical Activity Score of at least 3, NOSPECS grade of at least 4 and duration under 3 months. Uncontrolled infection, other autoimmune disease, pregnancy or lactation disqualified patients from enrolment.

Study-level results: Ophthalmopathy was separated from stable hyperthyroidism by a 13 V-J model. Median prediction lead before ophthalmopathy onset was about 6.3 months with the model.

The specimen sequenced was blood. The chain uses TRBV2 and TRBJ2-2; D possibly uses TRBD1 or TRBD2 (5 bases each). The origin of this receptor is a woman between 40 and 55 years old with Graves' ophthalmopathy. CDR3 residues: CASKVGGTGELFF. CDR3 nucleotide sequence: TGTGCCAGCAAAGTTGGGGGCACCGGGGAGCTGTTTTTT. Filled out from reference TRBV2 and TRBJ2-2, the complete variable domain reads EPEVTQTPSHQVTQMGQEVILRCVPISNHLYFYWYRQILGQKVEFLVSFYNNEISEKSEIFDDQFSVERPDGSNFTLKIRSTKLEDSAMYFCASKVGGTGELFFGEGSRLTVL.